The 30 T cell receptor beta chains reported below all come from one sample, sequenced in a study of shared clonotypes between healthy human individuals. Some clones are missing from TCRdb's copy, which holds only in-frame ones; the method was immunoSEQ multiplex PCR. Seen here are around 1,100,000 clones, 70% to 80% observed once, and the top ten hold about 0.94%. Sequenced sample: memory CD4+ T cells from PBMCs. Subset given: CD45RA-negative fraction. The source of these receptors is a man aged 18 to 29 in good health. Some clones in this sample may be carry-over from other donors' samples.

This clone was seen at least ten times. The V and J genes are TRBV5-4 and TRBJ2-2, with 12 bases aligning to TRBD1. The J segment lost 0 bases and the V segment lost 3 bases, leaving 3 bases of the junction unmatched. CDR1 SGHNT and CDR2 YYREEE come from the germline V gene (reference sequence). This CDR3 contains 17 residues. CDR3 amino acids: CASSSGQGASNTGELFF. The CDR3 nucleotides read TGTGCCAGCAGCTCGGGACAGGGGGCCTCGAACACCGGGGAGCTGTTTTTT.

Comments on this clone: A much larger clonotype is one base distant, so this may be a read error. V is TRBV4-2 and J is TRBJ1-4; D uncertain. Looked up from germline, CDR1 is LGHNA and CDR2 is YNFKEQ. Trimming took off 0 bases at V and 8 bases at J, with 1 base between the two ends. This CDR3 has 11 amino acids. This chain's CDR3 is CASSQEEKLFF. The CDR3 nucleotides read TGTGCCAGCAGCCAAGAGGAAAAACTGTTTTTT.

The chain is built from TRBV6-1 and TRBJ1-5, with D unresolved. CDR1 MNHNS and CDR2 SASEGT come from the germline V gene. V shed 2 bases and J shed 7 bases, with 9 bases lying between them. The CDR3 contains 13 residues. CDR3 in DNA: TGTGCCAGCAGTGAAAGGATCAGGCAGCCCCAGCATTTT. This codes for CASSERIRQPQHF.

The rearrangement links TRBV6-5 to TRBJ2-2, with D possibly matching TRBD2 (5 bases). From germline, CDR1 is MNHEY and CDR2 SVGAGI. V was pared by 0 bases and J by 5 bases, with 7 bases between. CDR3 length: 14 amino acids. The chain's CDR3 is CASSYSRVTGELFF. CDR3 coding DNA: TGTGCCAGCAGTTACTCGAGGGTAACCGGGGAGCTGTTTTTT.

The chain is built from TRBV10-1 and TRBJ2-1, with 9 bases fitting TRBD2. V dropped 0 bases and J dropped 4; count of bases not matched to a gene: 4. CDR1 is WNHNN and CDR2 is SYGVQD in the germline V gene (reference sequence). CDR3 length: 16 residues. The DNA for the CDR3 is TGCGCCAGCAGTGAGTCGCCTAGCGGGACATACAATGAGCAGTTCTTC. It translates to CASSESPSGTYNEQFF.

CDR3 residues: CASRIGTSGRYEQYF. The CDR3 DNA follows: TGTGCCAGCAGAATTGGGACTAGCGGGAGGTACGAGCAGTACTTC. This chain joins TRBV6-5 and TRBJ2-7; 15 bases align to TRBD2. Germline-derived CDR1 and CDR2 are MNHEY and SVGAGI. The V and J ends lost 6 bases and 4 bases, in that order; junction bases with no gene match: 4. This CDR3 comprises 15 residues.

The gene calls are TRBV23-1 and TRBJ2-5, with D perhaps TRBD1 (6 bases). TRBV23-1 falls under the ORF class, with uncertain function. The CDR3 length is 14 residues. With 3 bases removed from V and 3 bases from J, the gap between germline ends came to 11 bases. The CDR3 nucleotides read TGCGCCAGCAGTCATCAGGACAGCAAAGAGACCCAGTACTTC. As protein: CASSHQDSKETQYF.

The rearrangement links TRBV11-3 to TRBJ2-1; 8 bases map to TRBD1. CDR1 SGHNT and CDR2 YENEEA come from the germline V gene. V dropped 3 bases and J dropped 4; count of bases not matched to a gene: 2. CDR3 size: 14 residues. As DNA, the CDR3 is TGTGCCAGCAGCTTGGACAGGGATTACAATGAGCAGTTCTTC. Translation: CASSLDRDYNEQFF.

This clone was found a few times. The chain employs TRBV29-1 and TRBJ2-3; 8 bases agree with TRBD1. The CDR3 is 16 amino acids. Trimming removed 7 bases from V and 2 bases from J; junction bases left unmatched: 14. The V gene's germline CDR1 is SQVTM and CDR2 ANQGSEA. The CDR3 nucleotides are TGCAGCGCCCAAGGGACAGGCCGAGGGGCCACAGATACGCAGTATTTT. Translated, it gives CSAQGTGRGATDTQYF.

V is TRBV10-3 and J is TRBJ2-3; a weak D match, TRBD2 (6 bases). The germline V gene encodes CDR1 ENHRY and CDR2 SYGVKD. The V end was cut by 7 bases, the J end by 4 bases, with 21 bases between. The CDR3 length is 16 residues. CDR3: CAINTGGGGKADTQYF. CDR3 nucleotides: TGTGCCATCAACACCGGGGGTGGGGGTAAGGCAGATACGCAGTATTTT.

V and J are TRBV5-1 and TRBJ2-3; 9 positions agree with TRBD1. The trim removed 0 bases at V and 6 bases at J, leaving 5 bases unmatched. The CDR3 consists of 15 residues. Germline assignment: CDR1 SGHRS and CDR2 YFSETQ. The CDR3 DNA reads TGCGCCAGCAGCTTGGCCGGGACAGGGCTGGATACGCAGTATTTT. It is translated as CASSLAGTGLDTQYF. Combining the CDR3 with reference TRBV5-1 and TRBJ2-3 gives the whole variable domain KAGVTQTPRYLIKTRGQQVTLSCSPISGHRSVSWYQQTPGQGLQFLFEYFSETQRNKGNFPGRFSGRQFSNSRSEMNVSTLELGDSALYLCASSLAGTGLDTQYFGPGTRLTVL.

The chain carries TRBV7-2 and TRBJ1-1, with TRBD1 identical over 7 bases. Germline trimming cut 6 bases from V and 4 bases from J; bases unmatched to any gene: 8. Germline V gives CDR1 SGHTA, CDR2 FQGNSA. The length of the CDR3 is 14 residues. CDR3 loop: CASRQTGLSTEAFF. CDR3 DNA: TGTGCCAGCAGACAGACAGGGCTAAGCACTGAAGCTTTCTTT. Full variable domain (outside the CDR3, taken from reference TRBV7-2 and TRBJ1-1): GAGVSQSPSNKVTEKGKDVELRCDPISGHTALYWYRQSLGQGLEFLIYFQGNSAPDKSGLPSDRFSAERTGGSVSTLTIQRTQQEDSAVYLCASRQTGLSTEAFFGQGTRLTVV.

The rearrangement links TRBV29-1 to TRBJ2-7, with TRBD1 matching 9 bases. The V gene end was trimmed by 4 bases and the J gene end by 5 bases; junction bases not matched to a gene: 3. The CDR3 is 12 amino acids. Germline V CDR1 and CDR2: SQVTM, ANQGSEA. In DNA form, the CDR3 reads TGCAGCGTTGCAACAGGGGGCAACGAGCAGTACTTC. Encoded protein: CSVATGGNEQYF.

The chain employs TRBV14 and TRBJ2-7; D may be TRBD2 (5 bases). CDR3 length: 15 amino acids. Germline values: CDR1 SGHDN, CDR2 FVKESK. V lost 0 bases and J lost 3, with 12 bases in between. CDR3 amino acids: CASSQEAVPIYEQYF. The CDR3 DNA sequence: TGTGCCAGCAGCCAAGAAGCGGTCCCAATCTACGAGCAGTACTTC.

Turning to this clone: It may be a read error: a sequence one base away is much more abundant. The V gene is TRBV15, the J gene TRBJ1-1; 8 bases are a match to TRBD1. The CDR3 has 15 residues. J was trimmed by 4 bases and V by 2 bases; bases with no gene match: 6. Germline V gives CDR1 LNHNV, CDR2 YYDKDF (reference sequence). The CDR3 sequence is CATSRWTGYFTEAFF. The DNA of the CDR3 is TGTGCCACCAGCAGATGGACAGGGTATTTCACTGAAGCTTTCTTT. The full variable domain, rest sourced from reference TRBV15 and TRBJ1-1, is DAMVIQNPRYQVTQFGKPVTLSCSQTLNHNVMYWYQQKSSQAPKLLFHYYDKDFNNEADTPDNFQSRRPNTSFCFLDIRSPGLGDTAMYLCATSRWTGYFTEAFFGQGTRLTVV.

The J gene is TRBJ1-2, the V gene TRBV28; 10 positions agree with TRBD1. CDR3 length: 15 residues. Trimming took 6 bases from V and 7 from J; bases not matched to a gene: 11. Germline V lookup: CDR1 MDHEN, CDR2 SYDVKM. In DNA form, the CDR3 reads TGTGCCAGCAGGCCCGCCGGGACAGGGGCAGGTGGCTACACCTTC. It is translated as CASRPAGTGAGGYTF.

In its sample, this clone was seen once. The chain is built from TRBV9 and TRBJ1-4; 8 bases line up with TRBD1. V lost 4 bases and J lost 4; bases outside the gene matches: 3. The CDR3 is 14 residues long. Germline V CDR1 and CDR2: SGDLS, YYNGEE. The CDR3 sequence: CASSRDRGNEKLFF. The CDR3 nucleotides read TGTGCCAGCAGCCGCGACAGGGGTAATGAAAAACTGTTTTTT.

Remarks on this clone: The identical CDR3 is also encoded by other nucleotide sequences in the sample. The chain couples TRBV11-2 to TRBJ1-2, with D possibly being TRBD1 (5 bases). The CDR3 spans 14 residues. CDR1 SGHAT and CDR2 FQNNGV come from the germline V gene. V was trimmed by 5 bases and J by 1 base, leaving 11 bases between them. The CDR3 is CASSPDRINYGYTF. The CDR3 bases are TGTGCCAGCAGCCCCGACAGAATTAACTATGGCTACACCTTC. The full variable domain, rest sourced from reference TRBV11-2 and TRBJ1-2, is EAGVAQSPRYKIIEKRQSVAFWCNPISGHATLYWYQQILGQGPKLLIQFQNNGVVDDSQLPKDRFSAERLKGVDSTLKIQPAKLEDSAVYLCASSPDRINYGYTFGSGTRLTVV.

Comment on this clone: This sequence may be a read error, since a much larger clone differs from it by one base. The sample has other DNA sequences that encode this CDR3 too. This rearrangement joins TRBV5-1 to TRBJ1-5; a weak D match, TRBD1 (6 bases). CDR1 is SGHRS and CDR2 is YFSETQ in the germline V gene. Trimming pared 1 base from V and 0 bases from J, leaving 8 bases between. The CDR3 is 15 amino acids. CDR3 DNA: TGCGCCAGCAGCTTGTCAGGGGATAGCAATCAGCCCCAGCATTTT. Translated, it gives CASSLSGDSNQPQHF.

The gene calls are TRBV5-1 and TRBJ2-1, with 9 nucleotides matching TRBD1. Per the germline V gene, CDR1 is SGHRS and CDR2 is YFSETQ. The V gene end was trimmed by 2 bases and the J gene end by 4 bases; junction bases not matched to a gene: 4. The CDR3 consists of 15 residues. DNA for the CDR3: TGCGCCAGCAGCTTTCGACAGGGGGTGTACAATGAGCAGTTCTTC. Its translation: CASSFRQGVYNEQFF. The entire variable domain, with the rest obtained from reference TRBV5-1 and TRBJ2-1, is as follows: KAGVTQTPRYLIKTRGQQVTLSCSPISGHRSVSWYQQTPGQGLQFLFEYFSETQRNKGNFPGRFSGRQFSNSRSEMNVSTLELGDSALYLCASSFRQGVYNEQFFGPGTRLTVL.

The V call is TRBV2, the J call TRBJ1-1; D possibly corresponds to TRBD1 (6 bases). V was trimmed by 6 bases and J by 5 bases, leaving 16 bases between them. CDR1 and CDR2 (germline): SNHLY, FYNNEI. The CDR3 covers 14 residues. In DNA form, the CDR3 reads TGTGCCAGCAGCTTAGCAGGGGTCGGGACTGAAGCTTTCTTT. It encodes CASSLAGVGTEAFF.

This chain links TRBV5-1 with TRBJ2-2; 9 nucleotides agree with TRBD2. V was pared by 0 bases and J by 7 bases, with 7 bases of the junction left unmatched. The CDR3 length is 16 residues. The germline V gene encodes CDR1 SGHRS and CDR2 YFSETQ. The CDR3 DNA follows: TGCGCCAGCAGCTTGGAGGCTAGCGGGATCGGCGGGGAGCTGTTTTTT. Translated: CASSLEASGIGGELFF.

The chain couples TRBV5-1 to TRBJ2-1; TRBD2 matches at 11 bases. Germline V gives CDR1 SGHRS, CDR2 YFSETQ. V gave up 7 bases and J gave up 4 bases; unmatched junction bases: 13. The CDR3 has 17 amino acids. The CDR3 sequence is CASGLSTLAGGYNEQFF. The CDR3 nucleotides are TGCGCCAGCGGACTTAGTACCTTAGCGGGAGGGTACAATGAGCAGTTCTTC.

The genes are TRBV15 and TRBJ1-1; TRBD1 agrees at 7 bases. Germline CDR1 and CDR2: LNHNV and YYDKDF (reference sequence). Trimming cost V 5 bases and J 1 base; bases outside gene matches: 4. This CDR3 spans 14 amino acids. The CDR3 reads CATSWGQRNTEAFF. The CDR3 DNA follows: TGTGCCACCAGCTGGGGACAGCGGAACACTGAAGCTTTCTTT. Full variable domain (missing parts from reference TRBV15 and TRBJ1-1): DAMVIQNPRYQVTQFGKPVTLSCSQTLNHNVMYWYQQKSSQAPKLLFHYYDKDFNNEADTPDNFQSRRPNTSFCFLDIRSPGLGDTAMYLCATSWGQRNTEAFFGQGTRLTVV.

The V gene is TRBV7-3, the J gene TRBJ2-7; D possibly uses TRBD1 or TRBD2 (6 bases each). The V gene lost 1 base and the J gene lost 5 bases, with 12 bases spanning the gap. CDR1 and CDR2 (germline): SGHTA, FQGTGA. CDR3 length equals 14 residues. CDR3 sequence: CASSLNREVNEQYF. The CDR3 DNA is TGTGCCAGCAGCTTAAACAGGGAGGTGAACGAGCAGTACTTC.

This clone has at least ten counts. The chain couples TRBV15 to TRBJ2-4; D perhaps matches TRBD1 (5 bases). V was pared by 3 bases and J by 5 bases, with 17 bases between. Per germline, CDR1 LNHNV and CDR2 YYDKDF (reference sequence). The CDR3 sequence is 16 residues long. This CDR3 is CATSSDRLLPENIQYF. CDR3 sequence (DNA): TGTGCCACCAGCAGCGACAGACTCTTACCTGAAAACATTCAGTACTTC.

The rearrangement joins TRBV5-6 to TRBJ2-3, with D possibly matching TRBD1 (6 bases). Germline CDR1 SGHDT, CDR2 YYEEEE. CDR3 length: 15 amino acids. With 0 bases removed from V and 1 base from J, the gap between germline ends came to 9 bases. CDR3 region: CASSLGTVRTDTQYF. Here the CDR3 DNA reads TGTGCCAGCAGCTTGGGGACAGTTCGCACAGATACGCAGTATTTT.

The V gene is TRBV11-3, the J gene TRBJ2-5; unclear D gene. The CDR3 spans 15 residues. The germline CDR1 and CDR2 sequences are SGHNT and YENEEA. With 1 base removed from V and 1 base from J, the gap between germline ends came to 10 bases. The CDR3 sequence is CASSLVCTAQETQYF. CDR3 DNA: TGTGCCAGCAGCTTAGTTTGTACAGCCCAAGAGACCCAGTACTTC.

V usage is TRBV29-1 and J usage is TRBJ1-5; the D is unclear. V was cut by 6 bases and J by 0 bases, with 9 bases left in between. The CDR3 sequence is 13 residues long. The germline CDR1 and CDR2 sequences are SQVTM and ANQGSEA. CDR3 in DNA: TGCAGCGTGGGCCCCGGTAGCAATCAGCCCCAGCATTTT. It is translated as CSVGPGSNQPQHF.

The rearrangement links TRBV6-1 to TRBJ1-2, with D maybe TRBD1 (6 bases). Germline V lookup: CDR1 MNHNS, CDR2 SASEGT. CDR3 length: 14 residues. V was cut by 7 bases and J by 8 bases, with 20 bases left in between. CDR3 sequence reads: CASTRGRMEGGYTF. The CDR3 DNA reads as TGTGCCAGCACCCGGGGGCGAATGGAAGGGGGCTACACCTTC.